This section outlines one T cell receptor beta chain sequence together with its context. Its antigen is not identified. CDR1 is DFQATT, CDR2 SNEGSKA, per germline (reference sequence). This CDR3 spans 11 amino acids. The V end was cut by 6 bases, the J end by 4 bases, with 10 bases between. These data come from a study of OX40 agonist ivuxolimab in advanced cancers. Overall study results and limits: On average, CD8+ T cells had more expanded clones than CD4+. The study found among the lowest clonal expansion in partial responders at 0.1-3.0 mg/kg.

Clones were read by immunoSEQ multiplex PCR, and TCRdb kept only the in-frame ones, dropping some. The sample shows tens of thousands of clones, 84% of them seen only once. People who had autoimmune disease history or systemic immunosuppression were excluded. This sequence originates from an adult with an advanced solid tumor such as melanoma, head and neck, liver or kidney cancer. The sample consisted of CD4+ or CD8+ T cells sorted from blood, taken in a trial of the OX40 agonist ivuxolimab. The V call is TRBV20-1, the J call TRBJ2-7, with no clear D. The CDR3 DNA is TGCAGTGCCGGAGAGCTTTACGAGCAGTACTTC. Its translation is CSAGELYEQYF.